One sample yielded the 17 T cell receptor beta chains listed below, sequenced in a study of T cells in localized non-small cell lung cancer. Profiling relied on immunoSEQ multiplex PCR, and the TCRdb table lists in-frame clones only, not all of them. The table shows 26,000 or so clones, with roughly 90% occurring only once. The source material was peripheral blood, sampled before any cancer treatment. The receptors derive from a male donor aged 60 or over with stage I lung adenocarcinoma.

V is TRBV6-6 and J is TRBJ2-2, with D tentatively TRBD1 (6 bases). Trimming cost V 2 bases and J 3 bases, with 13 bases left between them. The CDR3 consists of 16 residues. Germline CDR1 is MNHNY and CDR2 is SVGAGI (reference sequence). The CDR3, as DNA: TGTGCCAGCAGTTACGGGGGCTTAAAGGACACCGGGGAGCTGTTTTTT. Residues: CASSYGGLKDTGELFF.

V and J are TRBV15 and TRBJ2-6; 10 nucleotides agree with TRBD1. The CDR3 runs to 21 residues. J gave up 0 bases and V 2 bases, and 13 bases lay outside the gene matches. In germline, CDR1 is LNHNV, CDR2 YYDKDF (reference sequence). The DNA of the CDR3 is TGTGCCACCAGCAGATCTTGGGATGCGGACAGGGGGATCTCTGGGGCCAACGTCCTGACTTTC. Encoded protein: CATSRSWDADRGISGANVLTF.

The chain couples TRBV28 to TRBJ2-7, with D possibly being TRBD2 (6 bases). The CDR3 is 14 residues long. CDR1 and CDR2 (germline): MDHEN, SYDVKM. Trimming removed 6 bases from V and 3 bases from J, with 15 bases in between. The CDR3 DNA reads as TGTGCCAGCAGCTATGGGGACTGGGGCTACGAGCAGTACTTC. It specifies CASSYGDWGYEQYF. Supplemented by reference TRBV28 and TRBJ2-7, the full variable domain reads DVKVTQSSRYLVKRTGEKVFLECVQDMDHENMFWYRQDPGLGLRLIYFSYDVKMKEKGDIPEGYSVSREKKERFSLILESASTNQTSMYLCASSYGDWGYEQYFGPGTRLTVT.

The chain combines TRBV29-1 with TRBJ1-2, with TRBD1 matching 8 bases. V lost 3 bases to trimming and J lost 2 bases; unmatched junction nucleotides: 14. CDR3 size: 17 residues. Germline values: CDR1 SQVTM, CDR2 ANQGSEA. CDR3 residues: CSVDPQGAPSANYGYTF. The CDR3 region has the DNA TGCAGCGTTGACCCCCAGGGGGCGCCTTCCGCAAACTATGGCTACACCTTC.

V gene TRBV27 combines with J gene TRBJ1-2; D is perhaps TRBD1 (6 bases). V lost 5 bases and J 8 bases, leaving 12 bases between the germline ends. The CDR3 has 12 amino acids. Germline CDR1 is MNHEY and CDR2 is SMNVEV (reference sequence). The CDR3 coding sequence is TGTGCCAGCAGTAAGACAGGAAGCGGCTACACCTTC. It translates to CASSKTGSGYTF.

The gene calls are TRBV25-1 and TRBJ1-5, with D perhaps matching TRBD1 (6 bases). CDR3 length equals 14 residues. V gave up 6 bases and J gave up 3 bases, with 12 bases separating them. The germline V gene encodes CDR1 MGHDK and CDR2 SYGVNS. CDR3 amino acids: CASSVQGNNQPQHF. CDR3 nucleotides: TGTGCCAGCAGCGTACAGGGAAACAATCAGCCCCAGCATTTT.

The gene calls are TRBV5-1 and TRBJ2-1; 7 bases map to TRBD2. The CDR3 loop spans 15 amino acids. CDR1 and CDR2 (germline): SGHRS, YFSETQ. The J segment lost 5 bases and the V segment lost 4 bases, leaving 9 bases of the junction unmatched. The CDR3 loop reads CASSRSGVDNNEQFF. In nucleotides, the CDR3 is TGCGCCAGCAGCCGAAGCGGGGTCGACAACAATGAGCAGTTCTTC. The whole variable domain, remainder taken from reference TRBV5-1 and TRBJ2-1, is KAGVTQTPRYLIKTRGQQVTLSCSPISGHRSVSWYQQTPGQGLQFLFEYFSETQRNKGNFPGRFSGRQFSNSRSEMNVSTLELGDSALYLCASSRSGVDNNEQFFGPGTRLTVL.

This chain joins TRBV5-1 and TRBJ2-1; possible D gene TRBD1, 6 bases. The CDR3 is 16 amino acids. The germline V gene encodes CDR1 SGHRS and CDR2 YFSETQ. Trimming cost V 4 bases and J 1 base, with 15 bases left between them. The CDR3 DNA sequence: TGCGCCAGCAGCGCCCAACAGGGACAATCCTACAATGAGCAGTTCTTC. Translating it yields CASSAQQGQSYNEQFF.

V usage is TRBV28 and J usage is TRBJ1-2; D ambiguous. The V gene lost 6 bases and the J gene lost 4 bases, with 12 bases spanning the gap. The CDR3 runs to 13 residues. The germline V gene encodes CDR1 MDHEN and CDR2 SYDVKM. The CDR3 region has the DNA TGTGCCAGCAGCTTCGGGCTGATCTATGGCTACACCTTC. It is translated as CASSFGLIYGYTF.

The chain uses TRBV23-1 and TRBJ1-6, with 7 positions matching TRBD1. TRBV23-1 is marked as an open reading frame, function uncertain. The CDR3 has 15 amino acids. Germline trimming cut 4 bases from V and 8 bases from J; bases unmatched to any gene: 8. CDR3 coding DNA: TGCGCCAGCAGTCGCGACAGGGATGGGGATTCACCCCTCCACTTT. Translating gives CASSRDRDGDSPLHF.

The chain couples TRBV6-5 to TRBJ2-5; 9 bases fit TRBD1. CDR3 size: 15 residues. In germline, CDR1 is MNHEY, CDR2 SVGAGI. V shed 6 bases, J shed 5 bases, and the junction held 10 bases outside the gene matches. CDR3 protein: CASSPQQGARETQYF. CDR3 bases: TGTGCCAGCAGCCCACAACAGGGGGCGCGGGAGACCCAGTACTTC.

The gene calls are TRBV28 and TRBJ2-1, with TRBD2 matching over 11 bases. The CDR3 totals 19 residues. Germline values: CDR1 MDHEN, CDR2 SYDVKM. V dropped 3 bases and J dropped 0; count of bases not matched to a gene: 10. The CDR3 bases are TGTGCCAGCAGTTTCTTGGGTAGCGGGGGGGGAAGCTCCTACAATGAGCAGTTCTTC. Amino acid sequence: CASSFLGSGGGSSYNEQFF.

The chain has TRBV19 and TRBJ2-2; TRBD1 aligns across 9 bases. This CDR3 comprises 16 residues. V shed 6 bases and J 4 bases; nucleotides not matched to a gene: 9. Germline CDR1 is LNHDA and CDR2 is SQIVND (reference sequence). DNA for the CDR3: TGTGCCAGTAGCACCGGAGGGACAGGGTTCACCGGGGAGCTGTTTTTT. Its protein product is CASSTGGTGFTGELFF.

This clone was picked up one time. The chain has TRBV14 and TRBJ2-5; 10 bases are a match to TRBD1. The CDR3 totals 16 residues. Trimming at V came to 4 bases and at J to 4 bases, leaving 9 bases not matched to a gene. The V gene's germline CDR1 is SGHDN and CDR2 FVKESK. CDR3 loop: CASSPRGTGAGETQYF. DNA of the CDR3: TGTGCCAGCAGCCCCCGTGGGACAGGGGCGGGAGAGACCCAGTACTTC.

CDR3 coding DNA: TGTGCCAGCAGTTCCCCTCCCCCAGGGGGCGTCGCTGGGGCCAACGTCCTGACTTTC. Translated: CASSSPPPGGVAGANVLTF. The chain is built from TRBV28 and TRBJ2-6, with TRBD1 matching 8 bases. V lost 4 bases to trimming and J lost 2 bases; unmatched junction nucleotides: 13. The germline gives CDR1 MDHEN, CDR2 SYDVKM. The CDR3 is 19 amino acids.

The chain employs TRBV2 and TRBJ2-7; unclear D gene. The V gene lost 4 bases and the J gene lost 2 bases, with 3 bases spanning the gap. The CDR3 consists of 11 residues. Germline assignment: CDR1 SNHLY and CDR2 FYNNEI. CDR3 amino acids: CASSGAYEQYF. The CDR3 region has the DNA TGTGCCAGCAGTGGGGCCTACGAGCAGTACTTC.

The gene calls are TRBV6-1 and TRBJ2-7; D might be TRBD1 (5 bases). V was pared by 6 bases and J by 9 bases, with 24 bases between. The germline gives CDR1 MNHNS, CDR2 SASEGT. The CDR3 totals 15 residues. The DNA of the CDR3 is TGTGCCAGCAGACAAACGCAGGGCCTCCGAGCTTCGCAGTACTTC. It codes for CASRQTQGLRASQYF.